Presented here are 10 T cell receptor beta chains from one specimen sequenced in a study of T cells in Graves' hyperthyroidism and ophthalmopathy. TCR beta CDR3 regions were amplified from RNA transcripts. The HTBI primer set was used in a first-round RT-PCR of the TCR CDR3. Each CDR3 protein is one row after TCRdb ran MiXCR on the multiplex PCR reads. The data contain nearly 750,000 distinct CDR3 sequences, about a third of them singletons. The sequencing sample was made of blood. All receptors derive from a woman in her thirties or forties with Graves' hyperthyroidism.

There are a few counts of this clonotype. This rearrangement joins TRBV19 to TRBJ1-1, with D tentatively TRBD1 (6 bases). The CDR3 loop spans 13 amino acids. Looked up from germline, CDR1 is LNHDA and CDR2 is SQIVND (reference sequence). Trimming cost V 1 base and J 7 bases, with 10 bases left between them. CDR3 residues: CASSIAKGGEAFF. In nucleotides, the CDR3 is TGTGCCAGTAGTATAGCAAAGGGGGGTGAAGCTTTCTTT.

This clonotype has more than one count but fewer than ten. The J gene is TRBJ2-7, the V gene TRBV11-2, with 10 bases fitting TRBD2. V lost 5 bases, J lost 0 bases, and 4 bases stayed unmatched. Germline lookup yields CDR1 SGHAT and CDR2 FQNNGV. The CDR3 sequence is 15 residues long. CDR3 protein: CASSISGGFSYEQYF. The CDR3 nucleotides are TGTGCCAGCAGCATTAGCGGGGGGTTCTCCTACGAGCAGTACTTC.

In this sample, this clonotype turned up a few times. The rearrangement joins TRBV7-9 to TRBJ1-1; 7 nucleotides agree with TRBD1. CDR3 length equals 14 residues. Germline CDR1 and CDR2: SEHNR and FQNEAQ (reference sequence). Unmatched junction bases numbered 6, after V lost 3 bases and J lost 5 bases. The chain's CDR3 is CASSFQQGWTEAFF. The CDR3 bases are TGTGCCAGCAGCTTTCAACAGGGGTGGACTGAAGCTTTCTTT.

A note on this clonotype: Germline and junction disagree at one end, which may indicate a read error. The chain has TRBV10-2 and TRBJ1-1; D may be TRBD1 (6 bases). Germline V gene sequence: CDR1 WSHSY, CDR2 SAAADI. The CDR3 loop spans 14 amino acids. CDR3 in DNA: TGTGCCAGCAGGTACCCGGGGGGCGGGACTGAAGCTTTCTTT. Translation: CASRYPGGGTEAFF.

The genes are TRBV14 and TRBJ2-5; 8 bases agree with TRBD2. V was clipped by 6 bases and J by 5 bases; unmatched bases: 14. There are 16 residues in the CDR3. In germline, CDR1 is SGHDN, CDR2 FVKESK. In DNA form, the CDR3 reads TGTGCCAGCAGTCGTTTGAAAGCGGGGGTTTGGGAGACCCAGTACTTC. It is translated as CASSRLKAGVWETQYF.

This clonotype has a count of ten or more. V gene TRBV20-1 combines with J gene TRBJ2-3; TRBD2 agrees at 10 bases. The length of the CDR3 is 15 residues. The V and J ends lost 6 bases and 6 bases, in that order; junction bases with no gene match: 12. Germline loops: CDR1 DFQATT, CDR2 SNEGSKA (reference sequence). CDR3 nucleotide sequence: TGCAGTGCCTCGCCAACTAGCGGGGTATCGGATACGCAGTATTTT. Encoded protein: CSASPTSGVSDTQYF.

To note about this clonotype: This sequence may be a read error, since a much larger clone differs from it by one base. The chain joins TRBV19 to TRBJ2-7; D is perhaps TRBD1 or TRBD2 (6 bases each). V lost 5 bases to trimming and J lost 1 base, with 15 bases between them. The CDR3 is made up of 15 amino acids. Germline CDR1 and CDR2: LNHDA and SQIVND (reference sequence). In DNA form, the CDR3 reads TGTGCCAGTAGTCCCGGGGGCAGCGAATCCTACGAGCAGTACTTC. Encoded protein: CASSPGGSESYEQYF.

The CDR3 sequence is CASSLGIRAGTGELFF. The CDR3 bases are TGTGCCAGCAGCTTAGGAATCCGGGCCGGCACCGGGGAGCTGTTTTTT. The V and J genes are TRBV7-9 and TRBJ2-2; D remains ambiguous. Trimming took off 1 base at V and 4 bases at J, with 13 bases between the two ends. Germline CDR1 is SEHNR and CDR2 is FQNEAQ (reference sequence). CDR3 length: 16 residues.

This clonotype has at least ten counts. The chain uses TRBV29-1 and TRBJ2-5; a possible D gene is TRBD2 (5 bases). This CDR3 is 14 amino acids long. The germline V gene has CDR1 SQVTM and CDR2 ANQGSEA. The CDR3 loop reads CSDRAGSLIETQYF. In DNA form, the CDR3 reads TGCAGTGATCGCGCGGGTAGTTTAATCGAGACCCAGTACTTC.

This clonotype was observed a handful of times. The V gene is TRBV29-1, the J gene TRBJ2-3; D possibly uses TRBD1 or TRBD2 (5 bases each). From germline, CDR1 is SQVTM and CDR2 ANQGSEA. Deletions cut 7 bases from V and 1 base from J, with 15 bases between. The length of the CDR3 is 14 residues. CDR3: CSAEVQGGTDTQYF. In nucleotides, the CDR3 is TGCAGCGCTGAGGTTCAGGGAGGCACAGATACGCAGTATTTT.